One and the same sample provided the 14 T cell receptor beta chains below, sequenced in a study of vaccination and CD4 T cells after COVID-19. Antigen specificity for these receptors is unknown. Cultured CD4+ T cells had their DNA profiled by the Oncomine TCR Beta short-read assay. MiXCR was run by TCRdb on the PCR reads, yielding one entry per CDR3 protein. This table holds some 10,000 distinct CDR3 sequences, 60% to 70% found once. Treatment noted: approximately nine-day PBMC culture with coronavirus spike peptide pools or control peptides (ViraFEST assay). The sample consisted of CD4+ T cells from blood, cultured in vitro. The receptor source for this set is a human donor who had recovered from COVID-19.

The chain carries TRBV7-9 and TRBJ2-3; either TRBD1 or TRBD2 may fit D (5 bases each). The length of the CDR3 is 15 residues. Trimming took off 4 bases at V and 1 base at J, with 12 bases between the two ends. Germline CDR1 is SEHNR and CDR2 is FQNEAQ (reference sequence). The CDR3 DNA follows: TGTGCCAGCAGCTCGAGGGACCGAGGCACAGATACGCAGTATTTT. This codes for CASSSRDRGTDTQYF.

The V call is TRBV6-2 or TRBV6-3, the J call TRBJ2-7; 10 bases are a match to TRBD1. The CDR3 sequence is 16 residues long. Germline CDR1 reads MNHEY; CDR2 reads SVGEGT. V was clipped by 2 bases and J by 4 bases; unmatched bases: 8. The CDR3: CASSYPTGGLEYEQYF. CDR3 DNA sequence: TGTGCCAGCAGTTACCCGACAGGGGGCTTAGAGTACGAGCAGTACTTC.

J is TRBJ1-1 and V is TRBV6-1, with D tentatively TRBD1 (6 bases). V was clipped by 5 bases and J by 1 base, with 14 bases between them. Germline assignment: CDR1 MNHNS and CDR2 SASEGT. This CDR3 contains 15 residues. As DNA, the CDR3 is TGTGCCAGCAGTCTTGGACTACAGGGGAACACTGAAGCTTTCTTT. Its translation: CASSLGLQGNTEAFF.

The rearrangement links TRBV4-3 to TRBJ1-2; 8 bases match TRBD1. CDR3 length equals 15 residues. V gave up 2 bases and J gave up 0 bases; unmatched junction bases: 2. Germline V gene data show CDR1 as LGHNA and CDR2 as YSLEER. The CDR3 region has the DNA TGCGCCAGCAGCCAACTGACAGGGGCTAACTATGGCTACACCTTC. It is translated as CASSQLTGANYGYTF.

V and J are TRBV7-2 and TRBJ1-3; the match to TRBD1 covers 8 bases. CDR1 and CDR2 (germline): SGHTA, FQGNSA. The CDR3 extends over 16 amino acids. J was trimmed by 0 bases and V by 7 bases; bases with no gene match: 8. CDR3 in DNA: TGTGCCAGCACCAACAGGGGGGGCGCCTCTGGAAACACCATATATTTT. Amino acid sequence: CASTNRGGASGNTIYF.

The genes are TRBV28 and TRBJ2-7; 9 bases map to TRBD2. Per germline, CDR1 MDHEN and CDR2 SYDVKM. Trimming took 8 bases from V and 6 from J; bases not matched to a gene: 11. This CDR3 is 14 amino acids long. The CDR3 nucleotides are TGTGCCAGCGGCGGGAGGGCCAAAGAGAGCGAGCAGTACTTC. Its protein is CASGGRAKESEQYF.

This chain joins TRBV19 and TRBJ1-3; TRBD1 matches 7 bases. Germline CDR1 and CDR2: LNHDA and SQIVND (reference sequence). The CDR3 consists of 16 residues. The trim removed 3 bases at V and 0 bases at J, leaving 5 bases unmatched. Here the CDR3 DNA reads TGTGCCAGTAGTATCTACAGGGGAGACTCTGGAAACACCATATATTTT. Protein: CASSIYRGDSGNTIYF.

The chain combines TRBV20-1 with TRBJ1-6; D not certain. This CDR3 region has 15 residues. The germline CDR1 and CDR2 sequences are DFQATT and SNEGSKA (reference sequence). V lost 0 bases and J 2 bases, leaving 8 bases between the germline ends. The CDR3 region has the DNA TGCAGTGCTAGAGAGCTCGAAACCTATAATTCACCCCTCCACTTT. It specifies CSARELETYNSPLHF.

The chain recombines TRBV7-9 with TRBJ2-7; TRBD1 agrees at 9 bases. The CDR3 length is 13 residues. Germline V gene lookup returns CDR1 SEHNR and CDR2 FQNEAQ (reference sequence). Trimming took 5 bases from V and 7 from J; bases not matched to a gene: 6. Written as DNA, the CDR3 is TGTGCCAGCAGCCCGGACAGGGGTTATGAGCAGTACTTC. It encodes CASSPDRGYEQYF.

This clonotype has a single count. This sequence joins TRBV6-1 and TRBJ2-5; possibly TRBD2 for D (5 bases). This CDR3 spans 16 amino acids. CDR1 and CDR2 (germline): MNHNS, SASEGT. The V and J ends lost 9 bases and 5 bases respectively, with 25 bases between them. The DNA for the CDR3 is TGTGCCAGTTCACCTCCCCAGCGGATGGCCCGGGAGACCCAGTACTTC. This encodes CASSPPQRMARETQYF.

V usage is TRBV28 and J usage is TRBJ2-3; D remains ambiguous. Per germline, CDR1 MDHEN and CDR2 SYDVKM. The CDR3 spans 12 residues. Trimming stripped 5 bases from V and 6 bases from J, with 9 bases between. Here the CDR3 DNA reads TGTGCCAGCAGTACTCCCACTGATACGCAGTATTTT. It codes for CASSTPTDTQYF.

The chain joins TRBV6-5 to TRBJ2-7, with no clear D. Germline V lookup: CDR1 MNHEY, CDR2 SVGAGI. The CDR3 is made up of 16 amino acids. With 0 bases removed from V and 3 bases from J, the gap between germline ends came to 15 bases. In DNA, the CDR3 is TGTGCCAGCAGTTACTCGAATTCCGAGATCAACTACGAGCAGTACTTC. Protein sequence: CASSYSNSEINYEQYF.

The chain recombines TRBV20-1 with TRBJ2-3, with 9 positions matching TRBD2. Trimming cost V 0 bases and J 4 bases; bases outside gene matches: 5. The CDR3 consists of 15 residues. Germline CDR1 DFQATT, CDR2 SNEGSKA (reference sequence). CDR3 region: CSAREWRGGADTQYF. The DNA of the CDR3 is TGCAGTGCTAGAGAGTGGCGGGGGGGAGCAGATACGCAGTATTTT.

This clonotype has a single count. The chain links TRBV20-1 to TRBJ2-7, with 7 nucleotides matching TRBD1. With V trimmed by 2 bases and J by 3 bases, 4 bases remained unmatched. CDR1 DFQATT and CDR2 SNEGSKA come from the germline V gene (reference sequence). The CDR3 sequence is 13 residues long. The CDR3 bases are TGCAGTGCTAGACGGGACAGACTCTACGAGCAGTACTTC. Protein: CSARRDRLYEQYF.